A selection of T cell receptor beta chains follows, all from one sample in a study of cytomegalovirus exposure and HLA in healthy donors. Method: immunoSEQ multiplex PCR; TCRdb's copy keeps in-frame clones and lacks some. There are 150,000 to 200,000 clones in the sample; around 81% occur only once, and approximately 2% lies in the top ten. Sequencing input: PBMCs. The receptors shown here come from a woman in her twenties or thirties in good health and CMV-seronegative. CDR3s include the opening cysteine and the closing phenylalanine or tryptophan. A D gene is named only where the DNA matches it firmly. Not all rows give a size; the values are once, few, many and, for expanded clones, a class.

TRBJ1-2	TRBV28	.	.	CASSYPPGQGQSYGYTF	TGTGCCAGCAGTTATCCCCCAGGGCAGGGTCAGAGCTATGGCTACACCTTC
TRBJ2-1	TRBV7-9	.	few	CASRTGWPNEQFF	TGTGCCAGCAGGACTGGGTGGCCAAATGAGCAGTTCTTC
TRBJ2-1	TRBV27	TRBD1	.	CASRGQIDNNEQFF	TGTGCCAGCAGGGGACAGATCGACAACAATGAGCAGTTCTTC
TRBJ2-5	TRBV7-7	.	once	CASSLAGRIQETQYF	TGTGCCAGCAGCTTGGCGGGACGGATCCAAGAGACCCAGTACTTC
TRBJ1-2	TRBV28	.	.	CASSSPDPYTF	TGTGCCAGCAGTTCCCCAGATCCCTACACCTTC
TRBJ2-7	TRBV29-1	.	.	CSVEDYSSYEQYF	TGCAGCGTTGAGGACTACAGCTCCTACGAGCAGTACTTC
TRBJ2-7	TRBV19	.	.	CASSKRGRLDEQYF	TGTGCCAGTAGTAAGAGGGGGAGATTGGACGAGCAGTACTTC
TRBJ2-1	TRBV5-4	TRBD2	.	CASSTGTSGVSSYNEQFF	TGTGCCAGCAGCACCGGGACTAGCGGGGTTAGCTCCTACAATGAGCAGTTCTTC
TRBJ1-3	TRBV5-6	TRBD1	few	CASSSGQGRNTIYF	TGTGCCAGCAGCTCGGGACAGGGAAGAAACACCATATATTTT
TRBJ2-3	TRBV11-2	TRBD2	.	CASGTSGVSTDTQYF	TGTGCCAGCGGAACTAGCGGGGTTAGCACAGATACGCAGTATTTT
TRBJ2-2	TRBV4-1	.	.	CASSQPGWAGELFF	TGCGCCAGCAGCCAGCCCGGGTGGGCCGGGGAGCTGTTTTTT
TRBJ2-3	TRBV6-5	TRBD1	.	CASSYFTGASGDTQYF	TGTGCCAGCAGTTACTTCACAGGGGCGTCCGGAGATACGCAGTATTTT
TRBJ1-4	TRBV14	.	.	CASSQVAVHEKLFF	TGTGCCAGCAGCCAAGTGGCAGTTCATGAAAAACTGTTTTTT
TRBJ1-1	TRBV6-4	TRBD1	.	CASRPGQGLGTEAFF	TGTGCCAGCAGACCGGGACAGGGGTTGGGTACTGAAGCTTTCTTT
TRBJ2-3	TRBV19	TRBD1	once	CASSPGQGAADTQYF	TGTGCCAGTAGCCCGGGACAGGGGGCCGCAGATACGCAGTATTTT
TRBJ1-2	TRBV7-2	TRBD1	.	CASSLAGQFYGYTF	TGTGCCAGCAGCTTAGCGGGACAGTTCTATGGCTACACCTTC
TRBJ1-1	TRBV27	TRBD1	.	CASGGLPGQGDTEAFF	TGTGCCTCAGGTGGGTTACCGGGACAGGGAGACACTGAAGCTTTCTTT
TRBJ2-7	TRBV18	TRBD1	.	CASSPFGPTGVGIYEQYF	TGTGCCAGCTCACCCTTCGGCCCGACAGGGGTTGGAATCTACGAGCAGTACTTC
TRBJ1-4	TRBV27	.	.	CASSTTPDRSEKLFF	TGTGCCAGCAGCACTACCCCCGACAGGTCTGAAAAACTGTTTTTT
TRBJ1-4	TRBV28	.	.	CATVATNEKLFF	TGTGCCACAGTTGCAACTAATGAAAAACTGTTTTTT
TRBJ2-7	TRBV30	.	.	CAWSSGGKVYEQYF	TGTGCCTGGAGTTCCGGCGGGAAAGTCTACGAGCAGTACTTC
TRBJ2-7	TRBV27	.	.	CASSLYGGRSEQYF	TGTGCCAGCAGTTTATATGGGGGCCGCTCCGAGCAGTACTTC
TRBJ1-2	TRBV28	.	once	CAIRPGDRGYTF	TGTGCCATTAGACCAGGGGATCGTGGCTACACCTTC
TRBJ2-2	TRBV11-3	TRBD2	.	CASSRGLAGVAGELFF	TGTGCCAGCAGCCGAGGACTAGCGGGAGTTGCCGGGGAGCTGTTTTTT
TRBJ1-2	TRBV6-1	TRBD1	.	CASSLRQGDGYTF	TGTGCCAGCAGTCTAAGACAGGGGGATGGCTACACCTTC
TRBJ2-1	TRBV4-3	.	few	CASSQVRASEDNEQFF	TGCGCCAGCAGCCAAGTACGGGCTAGCGAGGACAATGAGCAGTTCTTC
TRBJ2-7	TRBV7-9	.	.	CSSSGRKGEQYF	TGTTCCAGCTCCGGACGTAAGGGGGAGCAGTACTTC
TRBJ2-6	TRBV4-1	.	.	CASSQVIGQLRANVLTF	TGCGCCAGCAGCCAAGTAATCGGACAGCTCAGGGCCAACGTCCTGACTTTC
TRBJ2-5	TRBV30	TRBD2	.	CAWRRGGKETQYF	TGTGCCTGGAGGCGGGGGGGTAAAGAGACCCAGTACTTC
TRBJ1-2	TRBV28	.	.	CASSGGNYGYTF	TGTGCCAGCTCCGGGGGGAACTATGGCTACACCTTC
TRBJ1-2	TRBV28	.	.	CASSFRRTTNYGYTF	TGTGCCAGCAGTTTTCGCCGTACAACTAACTATGGCTACACCTTC
TRBJ2-2	TRBV10-2	TRBD1	.	CASGDRANTGELFF	TGCGCCAGCGGCGACAGGGCTAACACCGGGGAGCTGTTTTTT
TRBJ2-3	TRBV27	TRBD1	few	CASSSRTGLGPDTQYF	TGTGCCAGCAGTTCTAGGACAGGGTTGGGGCCAGATACGCAGTATTTT
TRBJ2-1	TRBV28	.	.	CASPPHSRSSYNEQFF	TGTGCCAGCCCCCCCCACAGCCGTAGCTCCTACAATGAGCAGTTCTTC
TRBJ1-1	TRBV7-2	.	.	CASSLDRAEAFF	TGTGCCAGCAGCTTAGACAGGGCTGAAGCTTTCTTT
TRBJ2-3	TRBV27	.	few	CASSLRITHTDTQYF	TGTGCCAGCAGTTTGAGAATAACCCACACAGATACGCAGTATTTT
TRBJ2-7	TRBV7-2	TRBD1	.	CASSAGPGQGDYEQYF	TGTGCCAGCAGCGCAGGACCGGGACAGGGGGACTACGAGCAGTACTTC
TRBJ2-5	TRBV29-1	TRBD2	.	CSVGGLAETQYF	TGCAGCGTTGGGGGACTAGCGGAGACCCAGTACTTC
TRBJ1-1	TRBV30	.	.	CAWTKPAQGIADTEAFF	TGTGCCTGGACCAAACCCGCCCAGGGGATTGCCGACACTGAAGCTTTCTTT
TRBJ1-3	TRBV6-5	TRBD1	.	CASSRGQGTGNTIYF	TGTGCCAGCAGCCGGGGACAGGGGACTGGAAACACCATATATTTT
TRBJ2-3	TRBV9	TRBD2	.	CASSAGTSRVPSTDTQYF	TGTGCCAGCAGCGCGGGGACTAGCCGGGTTCCTAGCACAGATACGCAGTATTTT
TRBJ2-7	TRBV27	TRBD1	.	CASSSPGTDSYEQYF	TGTGCCAGCAGCTCTCCCGGGACAGACTCCTACGAGCAGTACTTC
TRBJ2-2	TRBV9	TRBD2	.	CASSVAPKPGLAGLGELFF	TGTGCCAGCAGCGTAGCCCCCAAACCGGGACTAGCGGGATTGGGGGAGCTGTTTTTT
TRBJ2-1	TRBV11-2	TRBD1	once	CASSRRDSSYNEQFF	TGTGCCAGCAGCCGCCGGGACAGTTCCTACAATGAGCAGTTCTTC
TRBJ1-2	TRBV28	TRBD1	once	CASSLLTGQGNYGYTF	TGTGCCAGCAGTTTACTCACGGGACAGGGGAACTATGGCTACACCTTC
TRBJ2-7	TRBV28	.	.	CASIRGGAPYEQYF	TGTGCCAGCATAAGGGGGGGGGCCCCCTACGAGCAGTACTTC
TRBJ1-2	TRBV4-2	.	.	CASSQDEVSYTF	TGTGCCAGCAGCCAAGATGAGGTGAGCTACACCTTC
TRBJ2-7	TRBV18	TRBD1	.	CASSTGTGSREQYF	TGTGCCAGCTCAACCGGGACAGGGTCAAGGGAGCAGTACTTC
TRBJ2-2	TRBV11-1	TRBD1	once	CASRRQGTYTGELFF	TGTGCCAGCAGACGACAGGGGACCTACACCGGGGAGCTGTTTTTT
TRBJ2-3	TRBV19	TRBD1	.	CASSPDRGVDTQYF	TGTGCCAGTAGTCCGGACAGGGGGGTGGATACGCAGTATTTT
TRBJ2-1	TRBV5-1	TRBD1	.	CASTRTGGSYNEQFF	TGCGCCAGCACTAGGACAGGGGGCTCCTACAATGAGCAGTTCTTC
TRBJ2-2	TRBV7-2	.	.	CASSLVGVGTGELFF	TGTGCCAGCAGCTTAGTCGGGGTTGGGACCGGGGAGCTGTTTTTT